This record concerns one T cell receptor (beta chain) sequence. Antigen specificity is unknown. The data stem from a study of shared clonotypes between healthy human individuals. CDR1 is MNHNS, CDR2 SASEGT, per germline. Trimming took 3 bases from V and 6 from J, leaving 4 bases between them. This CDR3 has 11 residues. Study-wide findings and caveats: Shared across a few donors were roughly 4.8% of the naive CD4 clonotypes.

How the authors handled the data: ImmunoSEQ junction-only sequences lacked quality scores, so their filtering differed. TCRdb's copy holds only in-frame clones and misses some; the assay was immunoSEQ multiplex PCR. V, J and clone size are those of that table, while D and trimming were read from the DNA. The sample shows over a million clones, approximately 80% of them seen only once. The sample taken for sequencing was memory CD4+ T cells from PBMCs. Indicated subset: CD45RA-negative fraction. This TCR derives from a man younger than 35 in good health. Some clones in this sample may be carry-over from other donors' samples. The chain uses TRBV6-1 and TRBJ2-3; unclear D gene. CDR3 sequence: CASSDWDTQYF. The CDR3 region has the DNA TGTGCCAGCAGTGACTGGGATACGCAGTATTTT.